This T cell receptor beta chain appears in the sequencing data of a study of blood T cell repertoires in COVID-19. As for the study in general: Material from acute and convalescent COVID-19 was sourced from the United States, Italy and Spain.

Looked up from germline, CDR1 is SGHRS and CDR2 is YFSETQ. Trimming removed 2 bases from V and 9 bases from J, with 21 bases in between. The CDR3 covers 16 residues. In the authors' workflow: How many nucleated cells were present was estimated from reference gene primer amplification. Sequencing used immunoSEQ multiplex PCR; TCRdb keeps in-frame clones, though not all of them. V, J and clone size were drawn from that table, and D and trimming were deduced from the DNA. The sample has about 130,000 clones, roughly 86% seen once. This sequence was found in a woman between 65 and 79 years old with COVID-19, enrolled during active disease. This chain uses TRBV5-1 with TRBJ2-1, with D perhaps TRBD2 (5 bases). The specimen sequenced was peripheral blood. The CDR3: CASSLLNRGYSGEQFF. CDR3 DNA sequence: TGCGCCAGCAGCTTATTAAACAGAGGGTATTCCGGTGAGCAGTTCTTC.